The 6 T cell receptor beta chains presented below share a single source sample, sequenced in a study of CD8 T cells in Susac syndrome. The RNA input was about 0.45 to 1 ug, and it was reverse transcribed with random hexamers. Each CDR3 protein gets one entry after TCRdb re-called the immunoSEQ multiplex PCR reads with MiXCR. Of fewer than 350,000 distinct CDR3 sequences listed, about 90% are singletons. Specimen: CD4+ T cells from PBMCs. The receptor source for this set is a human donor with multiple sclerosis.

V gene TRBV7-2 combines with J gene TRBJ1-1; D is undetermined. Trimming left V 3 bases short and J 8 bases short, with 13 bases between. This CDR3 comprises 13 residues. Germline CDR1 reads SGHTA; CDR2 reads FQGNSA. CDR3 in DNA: TGTGCCAGCAGCTTTACGCGACTTTACGAAGCTTTCTTT. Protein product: CASSFTRLYEAFF. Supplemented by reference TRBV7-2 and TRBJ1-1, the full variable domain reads GAGVSQSPSNKVTEKGKDVELRCDPISGHTALYWYRQSLGQGLEFLIYFQGNSAPDKSGLPSDRFSAERTGGSVSTLTIQRTQQEDSAVYLCASSFTRLYEAFFGQGTRLTVV.

The CDR3 loop reads CATSANSGGRNEQFF. Written as DNA, the CDR3 is TGTGCCACCAGCGCAAATAGCGGGGGTCGCAATGAGCAGTTCTTC. The J gene is TRBJ2-1, the V gene TRBV15, with 9 nucleotides matching TRBD2. Germline CDR1 is LNHNV and CDR2 is YYDKDF (reference sequence). The CDR3 runs 15 residues. V trimming: 5 bases; J trimming: 6 bases; junction bases outside the gene matches: 8. Full variable domain (missing parts from reference TRBV15 and TRBJ2-1): DAMVIQNPRYQVTQFGKPVTLSCSQTLNHNVMYWYQQKSSQAPKLLFHYYDKDFNNEADTPDNFQSRRPNTSFCFLDIRSPGLGDTAMYLCATSANSGGRNEQFFGPGTRLTVL.

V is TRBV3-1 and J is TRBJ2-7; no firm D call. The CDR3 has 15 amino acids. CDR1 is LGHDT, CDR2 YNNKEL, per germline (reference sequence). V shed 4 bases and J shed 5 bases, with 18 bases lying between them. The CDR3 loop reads CASSPRGQQFNEQYF. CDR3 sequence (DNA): TGTGCCAGCAGCCCCCGAGGTCAGCAGTTTAACGAGCAGTACTTC.

The CDR3 loop reads CASSTGTAYNSPLHF. Written as DNA, the CDR3 is TGTGCCAGCAGTACCGGGACAGCCTATAATTCACCCCTCCACTTT. The chain employs TRBV6-6 and TRBJ1-6; 7 bases line up with TRBD1. This CDR3 region has 15 residues. In germline, CDR1 is MNHNY, CDR2 SVGAGI (reference sequence). V lost 5 bases and J lost 2; bases outside the gene matches: 3.

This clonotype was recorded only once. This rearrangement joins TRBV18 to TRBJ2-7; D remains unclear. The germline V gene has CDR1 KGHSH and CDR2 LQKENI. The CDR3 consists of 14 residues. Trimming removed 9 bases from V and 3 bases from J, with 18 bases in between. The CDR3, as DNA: TGTGCCAGTACTCCAGGCAGGACCATCTACGAGCAGTACTTC. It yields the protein CASTPGRTIYEQYF. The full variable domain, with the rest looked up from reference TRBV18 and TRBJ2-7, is NAGVMQNPRHLVRRRGQEARLRCSPMKGHSHVYWYRQLPEEGLKFMVYLQKENIIDESGMPKERFSAEFPKEGPSILRIQQVVRGDSAAYFCASTPGRTIYEQYFGPGTRLTVT.

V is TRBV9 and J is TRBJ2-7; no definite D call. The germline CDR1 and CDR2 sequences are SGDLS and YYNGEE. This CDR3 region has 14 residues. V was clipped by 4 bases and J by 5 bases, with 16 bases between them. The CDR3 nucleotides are TGTGCCAGCAGCTCAGGCCCTGATCCCGACGAGCAGTACTTC. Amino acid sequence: CASSSGPDPDEQYF.